Listed below are T cell receptor beta chains from one sample, sequenced in a study of radiation and T cells in renal cell carcinoma. Some clones are missing from TCRdb's copy, which holds only in-frame ones; the method was immunoSEQ multiplex PCR. The sample has some 140,000 clones; around nine tenths are singletons. The specimen was blood, collected from a patient whose treatment included radiotherapy and nephrectomy. These receptors originate from a woman between 50 and 59 years old with renal cell carcinoma. Both conserved end residues are part of each CDR3. A D gene is named only where the DNA matches it firmly. Rows may omit the clone size; those that give it use once, few, many or a size class.

CDR3aa: CASSPGTRNTGELFF
CDR3nt: TGTGCCAGCAGCCCAGGGACTAGGAACACCGGGGAGCTGTTTTTT
abundance: -
v_gene: TRBV7-3
len: 15
j_gene: TRBJ2-2
d_gene: TRBD2

CDR3aa: CASSQGSGTPSYNSPLHF
CDR3nt: TGTGCCAGCAGCCAAGGCTCGGGGACCCCCTCCTATAATTCACCCCTCCACTTT
abundance: once
v_gene: TRBV4-2
len: 18
j_gene: TRBJ1-6
d_gene: -

CDR3aa: CASSLSRGGGETQYF
CDR3nt: TGTGCCAGCAGCCTAAGTCGGGGGGGTGGGGAGACCCAGTACTTC
abundance: once
v_gene: TRBV6-5
len: 15
j_gene: TRBJ2-5
d_gene: TRBD2

CDR3aa: CASSVVKGANTEAFF
CDR3nt: TGTGCCAGCAGCGTAGTAAAAGGAGCGAACACTGAAGCTTTCTTT
abundance: few
v_gene: TRBV9
len: 15
j_gene: TRBJ1-1
d_gene: -

CDR3aa: CASGTSGALSNEQFF
CDR3nt: TGTGCCAGTGGGACTAGCGGGGCCCTTAGCAATGAGCAGTTCTTC
abundance: -
v_gene: TRBV19
len: 15
j_gene: TRBJ2-1
d_gene: TRBD2

CDR3aa: CASSIGGTGGTEAFF
CDR3nt: TGTGCCAGTAGTATAGGCGGGACAGGGGGCACTGAAGCTTTCTTT
abundance: -
v_gene: TRBV19
len: 15
j_gene: TRBJ1-1
d_gene: TRBD1

CDR3aa: CASSLGIGQGTYEQYF
CDR3nt: TGTGCCAGCAGCTTAGGGATAGGACAGGGTACCTACGAGCAGTACTTC
abundance: -
v_gene: TRBV7-9
len: 16
j_gene: TRBJ2-7
d_gene: TRBD1

CDR3aa: CASSAHRGRETQYF
CDR3nt: TGTGCCAGCAGCGCCCACCGGGGGAGGGAGACCCAGTACTTC
abundance: -
v_gene: TRBV9
len: 14
j_gene: TRBJ2-5
d_gene: -

CDR3aa: CASSPTAERETQYF
CDR3nt: TGTGCCAGCTCTCCCACCGCTGAACGAGAGACCCAGTACTTC
abundance: -
v_gene: TRBV18
len: 14
j_gene: TRBJ2-5
d_gene: -

CDR3aa: CASSEETYRAYEQYF
CDR3nt: TGTGCCAGCAGTGAAGAGACTTACAGAGCCTACGAGCAGTACTTC
abundance: -
v_gene: TRBV6-1
len: 15
j_gene: TRBJ2-7
d_gene: -

CDR3aa: CASNREGTHPYGYTF
CDR3nt: TGTGCCAGCAATCGGGAGGGGACGCATCCCTATGGCTACACCTTC
abundance: -
v_gene: TRBV6-1
len: 15
j_gene: TRBJ1-2
d_gene: -

CDR3aa: CASSWDKPGGSTEAFF
CDR3nt: TGTGCCAGCAGCTGGGATAAACCAGGGGGGAGCACTGAAGCTTTCTTT
abundance: -
v_gene: TRBV7-8
len: 16
j_gene: TRBJ1-1
d_gene: TRBD1

CDR3aa: CASSLGREQTQYF
CDR3nt: TGTGCCAGCAGCTTGGGCAGGGAGCAGACCCAGTACTTC
abundance: -
v_gene: TRBV5-6
len: 13
j_gene: TRBJ2-5
d_gene: -

CDR3aa: CASSEQHPSGNTIYF
CDR3nt: TGCGCCAGCAGTGAACAGCACCCCTCTGGAAACACCATATATTTT
abundance: -
v_gene: TRBV10-2
len: 15
j_gene: TRBJ1-3
d_gene: -

CDR3aa: CASSHTGTGNYF
CDR3nt: TGCGCCAGCAGCCATACGGGGACAGGGAATTACTTC
abundance: once
v_gene: TRBV5-1
len: 12
j_gene: TRBJ2-7
d_gene: TRBD1

CDR3aa: CASSLGQNNEQFF
CDR3nt: TGTGCCAGCAGCTTAGGCCAGAACAATGAGCAGTTCTTC
abundance: -
v_gene: TRBV11-2
len: 13
j_gene: TRBJ2-1
d_gene: -

CDR3aa: CASSLGTGWGQPQHF
CDR3nt: TGTGCCAGCAGCTTAGGGACAGGTTGGGGTCAGCCCCAGCATTTT
abundance: once
v_gene: TRBV5-6
len: 15
j_gene: TRBJ1-5
d_gene: TRBD1

CDR3aa: CASSEASYNEQFF
CDR3nt: TGTGCCAGCAGTGAAGCTAGTTACAATGAGCAGTTCTTC
abundance: -
v_gene: TRBV6-1
len: 13
j_gene: TRBJ2-1
d_gene: -

CDR3aa: CASRSSGIHQETQYF
CDR3nt: TGTGCCAGCAGGTCTTCAGGGATACACCAAGAGACCCAGTACTTC
abundance: -
v_gene: TRBV5-6
len: 15
j_gene: TRBJ2-5
d_gene: -

CDR3aa: CAMSPGLAGASTDTQYF
CDR3nt: TGTGCCATGAGCCCGGGACTAGCGGGGGCTAGCACAGATACGCAGTATTTT
abundance: -
v_gene: TRBV10-3
len: 17
j_gene: TRBJ2-3
d_gene: TRBD2

CDR3aa: CASSVGGTADLALHF
CDR3nt: TGTGCCAGCAGCGTTGGGGGGACAGCAGATTTGGCCCTCCACTTT
abundance: -
v_gene: TRBV5-4
len: 15
j_gene: TRBJ1-6
d_gene: TRBD1

CDR3aa: CASSVGQTEKLFF
CDR3nt: TGTGCCAGCAGCGTAGGCCAGACTGAAAAACTGTTTTTT
abundance: few
v_gene: TRBV9
len: 13
j_gene: TRBJ1-4
d_gene: -

CDR3aa: CASSLNPTDTEAFF
CDR3nt: TGTGCCAGCAGCTTAAATCCAACCGACACTGAAGCTTTCTTT
abundance: -
v_gene: TRBV6-1
len: 14
j_gene: TRBJ1-1
d_gene: -

CDR3aa: CASSLNFNTEAFF
CDR3nt: TGTGCCAGCAGCTTAAATTTTAACACTGAAGCTTTCTTT
abundance: -
v_gene: TRBV11-2
len: 13
j_gene: TRBJ1-1
d_gene: -

CDR3aa: CSVAVAGEETQYF
CDR3nt: TGCAGCGTTGCTGTAGCGGGGGAGGAGACCCAGTACTTC
abundance: -
v_gene: TRBV29-1
len: 13
j_gene: TRBJ2-5
d_gene: TRBD2

CDR3aa: CASSESYNEQFF
CDR3nt: TGTGCCAGCAGTGAGAGTTACAATGAGCAGTTCTTC
abundance: once
v_gene: TRBV6-1
len: 12
j_gene: TRBJ2-1
d_gene: -

CDR3aa: CASSPTDMNTEAFF
CDR3nt: TGTGCCAGCAGCCCGACCGATATGAACACTGAAGCTTTCTTT
abundance: -
v_gene: TRBV9
len: 14
j_gene: TRBJ1-1
d_gene: -

CDR3aa: CASSPDRLNTEAFF
CDR3nt: TGTGCCAGCTCACCGGACAGGTTGAACACTGAAGCTTTCTTT
abundance: -
v_gene: TRBV18
len: 14
j_gene: TRBJ1-1
d_gene: TRBD1

CDR3aa: CASPRSTIYF
CDR3nt: TGTGCCAGCCCCCGTTCCACCATATATTTT
abundance: -
v_gene: TRBV5-4
len: 10
j_gene: TRBJ1-3
d_gene: -

CDR3aa: CASTLDQLEDSPLHF
CDR3nt: TGTGCCAGCACCTTGGATCAATTAGAGGATTCACCCCTCCACTTT
abundance: -
v_gene: TRBV7-6
len: 15
j_gene: TRBJ1-6
d_gene: -

CDR3aa: CATLNSNSYEQYF
CDR3nt: TGTGCCACACTAAATTCGAATTCCTACGAGCAGTACTTC
abundance: -
v_gene: TRBV19
len: 13
j_gene: TRBJ2-7
d_gene: -

CDR3aa: CASSLQKNTEAFF
CDR3nt: TGTGCCAGCAGCCTACAGAAGAACACTGAAGCTTTCTTT
abundance: -
v_gene: TRBV9
len: 13
j_gene: TRBJ1-1
d_gene: -

CDR3aa: CASSVSRGEAETQYF
CDR3nt: TGTGCCAGCAGTGTTTCGCGGGGGGAGGCCGAGACCCAGTACTTC
abundance: -
v_gene: TRBV2
len: 15
j_gene: TRBJ2-5
d_gene: TRBD2

CDR3aa: CASSGTAQYNQPQHF
CDR3nt: TGTGCCAGCAGCGGGACAGCTCAATACAATCAGCCCCAGCATTTT
abundance: -
v_gene: TRBV6-1
len: 15
j_gene: TRBJ1-5
d_gene: TRBD1

CDR3aa: CASSLEGLEAFF
CDR3nt: TGTGCCAGCAGCTTGGAAGGGTTGGAAGCTTTCTTT
abundance: -
v_gene: TRBV5-4
len: 12
j_gene: TRBJ1-1
d_gene: -

CDR3aa: CASSLEQGSIDEQYF
CDR3nt: TGTGCCAGCAGCTTAGAGCAGGGATCCATCGACGAGCAGTACTTC
abundance: -
v_gene: TRBV7-2
len: 15
j_gene: TRBJ2-7
d_gene: -

CDR3aa: CASSLGPANEAFF
CDR3nt: TGTGCCAGCAGTTTAGGACCGGCTAATGAAGCTTTCTTT
abundance: -
v_gene: TRBV27
len: 13
j_gene: TRBJ1-1
d_gene: -

CDR3aa: CASSLARPGSQFF
CDR3nt: TGCGCCAGCAGCTTGGCTCGTCCCGGGAGTCAGTTCTTC
abundance: -
v_gene: TRBV5-1
len: 13
j_gene: TRBJ2-1
d_gene: -

CDR3aa: CASSYQRTAPGEQYF
CDR3nt: TGTGCCAGCAGTTACCAGAGGACAGCCCCGGGTGAGCAGTACTTC
abundance: -
v_gene: TRBV6-6
len: 15
j_gene: TRBJ2-7
d_gene: -

CDR3aa: CASSHYTGTREQYF
CDR3nt: TGCGCCAGCAGCCATTACACCGGGACTAGAGAGCAGTACTTC
abundance: -
v_gene: TRBV4-3
len: 14
j_gene: TRBJ2-7
d_gene: TRBD2

CDR3aa: CASSLGRSTGELFF
CDR3nt: TGTGCCAGCAGCCTGGGACGATCCACCGGGGAGCTGTTTTTT
abundance: -
v_gene: TRBV14
len: 14
j_gene: TRBJ2-2
d_gene: -

CDR3aa: CASSLEGASNQPQHF
CDR3nt: TGCGCCAGCAGCTTGGAGGGCGCCAGCAATCAGCCCCAGCATTTT
abundance: -
v_gene: TRBV5-1
len: 15
j_gene: TRBJ1-5
d_gene: -

CDR3aa: CASSSEETQYF
CDR3nt: TGTGCCAGCTCATCTGAAGAGACCCAGTACTTC
abundance: -
v_gene: TRBV18
len: 11
j_gene: TRBJ2-5
d_gene: -

CDR3aa: CASSYSLGQGSEQFF
CDR3nt: TGTGCCAGCAGTTACTCGTTAGGCCAGGGGAGTGAGCAGTTCTTC
abundance: -
v_gene: TRBV6-5
len: 15
j_gene: TRBJ2-1
d_gene: -

CDR3aa: CASSPDRLYNEQFF
CDR3nt: TGTGCCAGCAGCCCGGACAGGCTGTACAATGAGCAGTTCTTC
abundance: -
v_gene: TRBV7-8
len: 14
j_gene: TRBJ2-1
d_gene: TRBD1

CDR3aa: CASSLVRETQYF
CDR3nt: TGTGCCAGCAGCTTGGTGCGGGAGACCCAGTACTTC
abundance: -
v_gene: TRBV5-6
len: 12
j_gene: TRBJ2-5
d_gene: -

CDR3aa: CASSDTGDYGYTF
CDR3nt: TGTGCCAGCAGTGATACAGGAGACTATGGCTACACCTTC
abundance: -
v_gene: TRBV2
len: 13
j_gene: TRBJ1-2
d_gene: -

CDR3aa: CASSFEAIGELFF
CDR3nt: TGTGCCAGCAGTTTCGAGGCAATCGGGGAGCTGTTTTTT
abundance: -
v_gene: TRBV27
len: 13
j_gene: TRBJ2-2
d_gene: -

CDR3aa: CASSGTKAFF
CDR3nt: TGCGCCAGCAGCGGGACGAAGGCTTTCTTT
abundance: -
v_gene: TRBV5-1
len: 10
j_gene: TRBJ1-1
d_gene: -

CDR3aa: CASSVTGNSYEQYF
CDR3nt: TGTGCCAGCAGTGTGACAGGCAACTCCTACGAGCAGTACTTC
abundance: -
v_gene: TRBV2
len: 14
j_gene: TRBJ2-7
d_gene: -

CDR3aa: CASSASRGTNSPLHF
CDR3nt: TGTGCCAGCAGCGCATCCAGGGGTACAAATTCACCCCTCCACTTT
abundance: -
v_gene: TRBV7-2
len: 15
j_gene: TRBJ1-6
d_gene: -